Only a few counts were recorded for the clone carrying this T cell receptor beta chain. Its antigen is as yet unknown. The data originate from a study of T-cell memory formation after mild COVID-19. This CDR3 has 11 residues. The V end was cut by 3 bases, the J end by 8 bases, with 5 bases between. Germline CDR1 reads SEHNR; CDR2 reads FQNEAQ (reference sequence). Regarding the study as a whole: CD4+ clones that contracted lay mainly in CM and EM; CD8+ ones lay in EMRA. In second-wave clones peaking day 37, SARS-CoV-2 specificity remained unconfirmed. Some clones that responded were present in memory (sampled pre-infection), which suggests cross-reactive memory joined. Whereas later expanders leaned CD4+, clones contracting day 15 to 85 showed a balanced CD4/CD8 makeup.

In TCRdb, the 5' RACE reads were re-called with MiXCR into one record per CDR3 protein. Among a few hundred thousand distinct CDR3 sequences listed, over 15% were seen once. Sequences were obtained from PBMCs or a T cell subset sorted from them (not recorded which). The receptor comes from a man aged 18 to 29 who had mild COVID-19 (a few samples of this study predate the infection). Cell type and time point are not known. V is TRBV7-9 and J is TRBJ2-1; D is unresolved. CDR3 DNA sequence: TGTGCCAGCAGCTTGCATTATGAGCAGTTCTTC. Protein: CASSLHYEQFF.